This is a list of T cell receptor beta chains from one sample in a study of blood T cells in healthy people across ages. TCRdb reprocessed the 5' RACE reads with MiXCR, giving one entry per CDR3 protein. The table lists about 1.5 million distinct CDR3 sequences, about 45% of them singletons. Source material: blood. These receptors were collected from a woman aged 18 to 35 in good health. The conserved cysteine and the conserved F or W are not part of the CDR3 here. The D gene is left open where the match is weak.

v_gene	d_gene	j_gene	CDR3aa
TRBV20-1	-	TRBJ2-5	SARWGGLKSDNEQY
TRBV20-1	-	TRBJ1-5	SASVGRSDQPQH
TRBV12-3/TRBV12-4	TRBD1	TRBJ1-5	ASSFAGTVNQPQH
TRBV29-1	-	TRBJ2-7	SVEEKPDSYEQY
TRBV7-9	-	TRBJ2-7	ASSPGNPGSYEQY
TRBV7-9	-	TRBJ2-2	ASSATDENTGELF
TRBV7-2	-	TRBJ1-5	ASSLETRAGNQPQH
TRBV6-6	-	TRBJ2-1	ASSYDRSQTQF
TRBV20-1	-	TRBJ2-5	SASSGPGETQY
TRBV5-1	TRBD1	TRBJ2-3	ASATGGGPDTQY
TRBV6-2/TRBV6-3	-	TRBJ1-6	ASRPGLLKLGSPLH
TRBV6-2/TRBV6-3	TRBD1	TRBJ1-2	ASSHTGDYGYT
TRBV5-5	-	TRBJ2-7	ASSLLVADPNSYEQY
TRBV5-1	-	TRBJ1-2	ASSYRASNYGYT
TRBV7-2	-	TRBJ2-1	ASSLGFAGYNEQF
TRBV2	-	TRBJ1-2	ASSEQEVCGYT
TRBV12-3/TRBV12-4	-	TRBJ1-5	APRWGDSNQPQH
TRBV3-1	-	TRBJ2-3	ASSLLRTQDTQY
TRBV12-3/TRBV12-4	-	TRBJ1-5	ASAGPSTGNQPQH
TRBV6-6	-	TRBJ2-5	ASSYFLGAETQY
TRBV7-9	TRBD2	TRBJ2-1	ASSPPGGRNNEQF
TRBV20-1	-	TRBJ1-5	SARGRGLNQPQH
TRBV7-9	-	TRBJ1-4	ASSPKGDSNEKLF
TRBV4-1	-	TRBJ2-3	ASSPQGGARTDTQY
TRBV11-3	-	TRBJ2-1	ASSREGSEQF
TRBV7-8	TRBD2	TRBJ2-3	ASSLAISGGANTQY
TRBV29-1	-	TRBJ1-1	SVEDRGGGTEAF
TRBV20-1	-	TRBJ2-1	SARGQINEQF
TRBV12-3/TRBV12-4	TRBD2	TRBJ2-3	ASSPVLAGTDTQY
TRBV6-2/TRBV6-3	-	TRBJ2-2	ASSYAFSGSGTGELF
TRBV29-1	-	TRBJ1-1	SVVGSPESTEAF
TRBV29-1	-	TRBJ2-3	STGRDSTDTQY
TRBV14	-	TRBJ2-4	ASSPSELRNIQY
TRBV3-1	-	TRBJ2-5	ASSQRGGEETQY
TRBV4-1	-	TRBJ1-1	AGSQDGSTEAF
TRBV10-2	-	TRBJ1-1	ASKGYTEAF
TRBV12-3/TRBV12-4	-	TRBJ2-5	ASSSLGSQETQY
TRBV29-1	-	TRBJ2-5	SVESGERETQY
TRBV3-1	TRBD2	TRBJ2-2	ASSLGLAHGELF
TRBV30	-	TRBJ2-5	AWNENWASQETQY
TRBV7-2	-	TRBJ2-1	ASSLADGGALDEQF
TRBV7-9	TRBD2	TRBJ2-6	ASSFSGSSGANVLT